This TCR beta chain was obtained from a study of spatial heterogeneity in lung cancer. Study details: The donors, 72 patients with untreated early-stage non-small cell lung cancer, provided the samples. Raw sequencing reads included, on average, more than 8.5 appearances of each unique TCR and UMI combination.

Unique molecular identifiers tagged every individual TCR cDNA molecule. TCRdb analysed the 5' RACE reads with MiXCR anew, one entry per CDR3 protein. This sample yields about 120,000 distinct CDR3 sequences, of which about 12% are seen a single time; roughly 15% belongs to the top ten. The germline V gene has CDR1 SGHVS and CDR2 FNYEAQ. There are 13 residues in the CDR3. J was trimmed by 3 bases and V by 4 bases; bases with no gene match: 3. Regarding time point: blood at routine non-recurrence follow-up after resection. From tumor, nontumor lung or frozen PBMC, whole RNA was taken unsorted for sequencing.

This receptor was identified in a male donor with early-stage non-small cell lung cancer. The specimen was PBMCs, collected at follow-up. This chain links TRBV7-6 with TRBJ2-7, with TRBD2 matching 7 bases. The CDR3 spells CASSSSSGYEQYF. The CDR3 coding sequence is TGTGCCAGCAGCTCCTCTAGCGGCTACGAGCAGTACTTC.